A selection of T cell receptor beta chains follows, all from one sample in a study of cytomegalovirus exposure and HLA in healthy donors. The table came from immunoSEQ multiplex PCR; TCRdb's copy has only in-frame clones and leaves some out. The table has some 65,000 clones, over 85% seen once; the top ten hold nearly 4.5%. Specimen: PBMCs. These receptors all stem from a man aged 18 to 29 in good health and CMV-seropositive. Each CDR3 is given with its conserved first and last residue. The order of the fields is J gene, CDR3 length, V gene, CDR3 protein.

TRBJ2-7 14 TRBV6-5 CASSYQRGSYEQYF
TRBJ2-3 19 TRBV13 CASSPSGVLKDTSTDTQYF
TRBJ2-7 13 TRBV19 CASSPVGAGEQYF
TRBJ2-2 14 TRBV19 CASSPRTGAGELFF
TRBJ2-5 14 TRBV27 CASSTLGEQETQYF
TRBJ1-6 15 TRBV6-1 CASSEGQNSNSPLHF
TRBJ2-1 15 TRBV5-4 CASSLISGSYNEQFF
TRBJ2-3 15 TRBV10-1 CASSTRQTGTDTQYF
TRBJ2-3 14 TRBV11-3 CASRPGAGGDTQYF
TRBJ2-7 19 TRBV7-9 CASSSRLAGGLSPAYEQYF
TRBJ1-5 17 TRBV6-1 CASSEPGQGVVNQPQHF
TRBJ2-5 14 TRBV6-1 CASSADRGQETQYF
TRBJ1-3 14 TRBV10-3 CAISESTSGNTIYF
TRBJ2-7 12 TRBV28 CASSKSAYEQYF
TRBJ2-3 15 TRBV28 CASSFQRVRTDTQYF
TRBJ2-7 12 TRBV27 CASFSQGYEQYF
TRBJ2-7 15 TRBV2 CASSLDRGGSYEQYF
TRBJ1-5 14 TRBV7-8 CASSFRGGNQPQHF
TRBJ2-5 15 TRBV28 CASSLSSGGAGGQYF
TRBJ2-5 12 TRBV28 CASSSGQETQYF
TRBJ1-1 13 TRBV10-3 CAIRGTGDTEAFF
TRBJ1-5 16 TRBV7-8 CASSLEGGTGTQPQHF